A single sample gave rise to the 10 T cell receptor beta chains below, sequenced in a study of cytomegalovirus exposure and HLA in healthy donors. Vbeta (60) and Jbeta (13) primers were used in the PCR. The protocol was immunoSEQ multiplex PCR, while the TCRdb copy is restricted to in-frame clones and leaves out a portion. The sample shows about 140,000 clones, 60% to 80% of them seen only once. Sequenced: PBMCs. The receptors stem from a woman in her 30s in good health and CMV-seronegative.

This clone was observed a few times. The chain recombines TRBV5-8 with TRBJ1-1; D might be TRBD1 (6 bases). The germline V gene encodes CDR1 SGHTS and CDR2 YDEGEE. The ends were cut back, 0 bases at V and 0 bases at J, with 9 bases in the middle. This CDR3 region has 15 residues. CDR3 amino acids: CASSLGGGVNTEAFF. In nucleotides, the CDR3 is TGTGCCAGCAGCTTGGGAGGGGGGGTGAACACTGAAGCTTTCTTT. The whole variable domain, filled in from reference TRBV5-8 and TRBJ1-1, reads EAGVTQSPTHLIKTRGQQATLRCSPISGHTSVYWYQQALGLGLQFLLWYDEGEERNRGNFPPRFSGRQFPNYSSELNVNALELEDSALYLCASSLGGGVNTEAFFGQGTRLTVV.

The rearrangement links TRBV30 to TRBJ1-1, with D uncertain. Germline V gene sequence: CDR1 GTSNPN, CDR2 SVGIG (reference sequence). This CDR3 has 15 residues. With 0 bases removed from V and 1 base from J, the gap between germline ends came to 12 bases. This chain's CDR3 is CAWSVRGWGNTEAFF. CDR3 DNA: TGTGCCTGGAGTGTCAGAGGGTGGGGGAACACTGAAGCTTTCTTT.

The chain uses TRBV4-3 and TRBJ2-5; 11 bases align to TRBD1. The J segment lost 5 bases and the V segment lost 0 bases, leaving 2 bases of the junction unmatched. This CDR3 spans 15 amino acids. Per germline, CDR1 LGHNA and CDR2 YSLEER. The CDR3, as DNA: TGCGCCAGCAGCCAAGATCGGGACAGGGGGGAGACCCAGTACTTC. Its translation: CASSQDRDRGETQYF.

The chain carries TRBV9 and TRBJ1-6; 8 positions match TRBD1. The CDR3 extends over 14 amino acids. CDR1 is SGDLS, CDR2 YYNGEE, per germline. The J segment lost 9 bases and the V segment lost 0 bases, leaving 2 bases of the junction unmatched. This chain's CDR3 is CASSVAGGASPLHF. The CDR3 DNA reads as TGTGCCAGCAGCGTAGCAGGGGGCGCTTCACCCCTCCACTTT.

The rearrangement joins TRBV6-5 to TRBJ2-1, with D possibly TRBD2 on 7 matching bases. The germline gives CDR1 MNHEY, CDR2 SVGAGI. The V end lost 2 bases, the J end lost 10 bases, and 12 bases lay between the germline ends. The CDR3 covers 13 residues. DNA for the CDR3: TGTGCCAGCAGTTACGGGGGGGCTGGCGAGCAGTTCTTC. It encodes CASSYGGAGEQFF.

The V call is TRBV6-1, the J call TRBJ1-1; no clear D gene. Germline CDR1 reads MNHNS; CDR2 reads SASEGT. The CDR3 is 14 amino acids. V was trimmed by 0 bases and J by 4 bases, leaving 9 bases between them. The CDR3 loop is CASSEAHRVTEAFF. In nucleotides, the CDR3 is TGTGCCAGCAGTGAAGCGCATCGGGTCACTGAAGCTTTCTTT.

This clone has more than one count but fewer than ten. This same CDR3 is encoded by further DNA sequences in the sample. The rearrangement links TRBV6-5 to TRBJ1-1; no reliable D call. The CDR3 totals 13 residues. Germline V lookup: CDR1 MNHEY, CDR2 SVGAGI. V shed 0 bases and J shed 5 bases, with 7 bases lying between them. CDR3 sequence: CASSYSGGTEAFF. CDR3 DNA: TGTGCCAGCAGTTACTCTGGAGGGACTGAAGCTTTCTTT.

In the case of this clone: One junction end does not reproduce the germline sequence, and a read error may be involved. This rearrangement joins TRBV6-1 to TRBJ2-5; D not resolved. Germline lookup yields CDR1 MNHNS and CDR2 SASEGT. The CDR3 extends over 11 amino acids. DNA of the CDR3: TGTGCCAGCAGTGAGGATCATTTAGGAGACTTC. It codes for CASSEDHLGDF.

The genes are TRBV27 and TRBJ2-3; 14 positions match TRBD2. Losses at the gene ends were 3 bases for V and 2 bases for J; bases not matched to a gene: 4. CDR3 length equals 17 residues. Germline CDR1 is MNHEY and CDR2 is SMNVEV (reference sequence). For the CDR3, the DNA is TGTGCCAGCAGTTTCTGGACTAGCGGGGGGCCCACAGATACGCAGTATTTT. Translation gives CASSFWTSGGPTDTQYF.

The chain carries TRBV10-3 and TRBJ1-2; 7 positions agree with TRBD1. The J segment lost 6 bases and the V segment lost 3 bases, leaving 19 bases of the junction unmatched. The germline V gene has CDR1 ENHRY and CDR2 SYGVKD. There are 18 residues in the CDR3. The DNA for the CDR3 is TGTGCCATCAGTGACACCCACAGGGGAGTCCCACGGAAGAATGGCTACACCTTC. Translation gives CAISDTHRGVPRKNGYTF.